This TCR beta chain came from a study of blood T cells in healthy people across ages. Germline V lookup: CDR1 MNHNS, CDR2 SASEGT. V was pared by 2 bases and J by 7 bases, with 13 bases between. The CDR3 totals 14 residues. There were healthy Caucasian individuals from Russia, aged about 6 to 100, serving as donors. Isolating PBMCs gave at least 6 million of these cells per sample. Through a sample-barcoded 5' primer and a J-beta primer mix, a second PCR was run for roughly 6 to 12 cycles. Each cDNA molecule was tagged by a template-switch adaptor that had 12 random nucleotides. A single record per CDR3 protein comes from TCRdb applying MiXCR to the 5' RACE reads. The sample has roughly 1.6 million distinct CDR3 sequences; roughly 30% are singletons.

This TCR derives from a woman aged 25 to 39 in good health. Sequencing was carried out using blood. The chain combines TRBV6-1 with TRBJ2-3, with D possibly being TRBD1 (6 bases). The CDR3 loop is CASSESDTGYTQYF. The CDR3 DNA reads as TGTGCCAGCAGTGAATCCGACACAGGGTATACGCAGTATTTT.